This T cell receptor beta chain is drawn from a study of graft-versus-host responses after intestinal transplantation. Study-wide results and limits: Some GvH clones appeared in ileal mucosa or blood before recipient bone marrow.

Germline CDR1 is LNHDA and CDR2 is SQIVND (reference sequence). V was shortened by 4 bases and J by 1 base, with 4 bases between the two germline ends. The CDR3 extends over 12 amino acids. The repertoire was sequenced with immunoSEQ multiplex PCR; TCRdb's copy has only in-frame clones and lacks some. Among tens of thousands of clones listed, about 90% were seen once. As for this clone: Its antigen is currently unknown.

This specimen consisted of PBMCs, obtained 26 days after transplant. V is TRBV19 and J is TRBJ2-5; the D is unclear. The receptor was isolated from a human patient who received an intestinal transplant, so some T cells may come from the graft donor. Written as DNA, the CDR3 is TGTGCCAGTAGTAACACCCAAGAGACCCAGTACTTC. Translating it yields CASSNTQETQYF.